Listed below are T cell receptor beta chains from one sample, sequenced in a study of vaccination and CD4 T cells after COVID-19. TCRdb re-analysed the PCR reads in MiXCR, keeping a single row per CDR3 protein. The sample includes around 9,100 distinct CDR3 sequences, roughly 57% of them seen just once. Their antigens remain unidentified. The input for sequencing was cultured CD4+ T cells from blood, taken after SARS-CoV-2 vaccination. All receptors derive from a human donor with COVID-19. Each CDR3 is given with its conserved first and last residue. A D gene is named only where the DNA matches it firmly. The size field is filled for only some rows; it gives once, few, many or a size class.

J,size,V,D,CDR3,DNA
TRBJ2-3,-,TRBV11-3,-,CASSAEGDTQYF,TGTGCCAGCAGCGCAGAGGGAGATACGCAGTATTTT
TRBJ2-5,-,TRBV19,TRBD2,CASSRKAGTQETQYF,TGTGCCAGTAGTCGCAAAGCGGGGACTCAAGAGACCCAGTACTTC
TRBJ2-2,-,TRBV20-1,-,CSARDVVLSTGELFF,TGCAGTGCTAGAGATGTGGTTTTGAGCACCGGGGAGCTGTTTTTT
TRBJ1-5,-,TRBV15,-,CATKVEGRNQPPHF,TGTGCCACCAAGGTAGAGGGGCGCAATCAGCCCCCGCATTTT
TRBJ2-7,once,TRBV6-5,TRBD2,CASSSATSGGTYEQYF,TGTGCCAGCAGTTCGGCGACTAGCGGGGGAACGTACGAACAGTACTTC
TRBJ2-1,-,TRBV7-2,TRBD2,CASSGGNEQFF,TGTGCCAGTAGCGGGGGCAATGAGCAGTTCTTC
TRBJ2-1,few,TRBV7-9,-,CASSRDLNSYEQFF,TGTGCCAGCAGCCGGGACCTCAATTCCTATGAGCAGTTCTTC
TRBJ1-5,-,TRBV5-8,-,CASSLGGNNQPQHF,TGTGCCAGCAGCTTGGGAGGGAACAATCAGCCCCAGCATTTT
TRBJ2-1,-,TRBV27,TRBD2,CASSFLAGGHEQFF,TGTGCCAGCAGTTTTCTAGCGGGGGGGCATGAGCAGTTCTTC
TRBJ2-7,few,TRBV6-1,-,CASSQGGGRDEQYF,TGTGCCAGCAGTCAGGGGGGCGGACGTGACGAGCAGTACTTC
TRBJ1-5,-,TRBV7-3,-,CASSLAFLGTAGNQPQHF,TGTGCCAGCAGCTTAGCGTTTCTCGGGACTGCTGGCAATCAGCCCCAGCATTTT
TRBJ2-1,-,TRBV7-3,TRBD2,CASSLIAGGHSGYNEQFF,TGTGCCAGCAGCTTAATCGCGGGGGGGCATTCTGGCTACAATGAGCAGTTCTTC
TRBJ1-1,-,TRBV25-1,-,CASSPDPDRNTEAFF,TGTGCCAGCAGCCCCGACCCGGACAGGAACACTGAAGCTTTCTTT
TRBJ1-1,-,TRBV6-5,-,CASSYREGVEAFF,TGTGCCAGCAGTTACCGGGAGGGGGTTGAAGCTTTCTTT
TRBJ2-1,-,TRBV20-1,-,CSARDGARQVNEQFF,TGCAGTGCTAGAGATGGGGCGAGACAGGTCAATGAGCAGTTCTTC
TRBJ2-4,-,TRBV20-1,TRBD2,CSAISSGRGDIQYF,TGCAGTGCTATATCTAGCGGTCGAGGGGACATTCAGTACTTC
TRBJ2-5,-,TRBV10-2,-,CAGLGARKTQYF,TGCGCGGGACTGGGGGCGCGAAAGACCCAGTACTTC
TRBJ2-7,-,TRBV10-1,-,CASTMCKQYF,TGCGCCAGCACCATGTGCAAGCAGTACTTC
TRBJ2-5,-,TRBV20-1,-,CSASQGGGVGETQYF,TGCAGTGCTTCCCAGGGAGGGGGCGTTGGAGAGACCCAGTACTTC
TRBJ2-7,-,TRBV6-1,TRBD2,CASRGGSSYEQYF,TGTGCCAGCAGGGGGGGGTCCTCCTACGAGCAGTACTTC
TRBJ1-6,-,TRBV7-2,-,CASSRRGERSPLHF,TGTGCCAGCAGCCGGAGGGGGGAGAGATCACCCCTCCACTTT
TRBJ1-5,once,TRBV28,-,CASSPSWGYTQPQHF,TGTGCCAGCAGCCCAAGCTGGGGGTACACTCAGCCCCAGCATTTT
TRBJ2-3,-,TRBV24-1,TRBD1,CATSDPRTGSTDTQYF,TGTGCCACCAGTGACCCAAGGACAGGGAGCACAGATACGCAGTATTTT
TRBJ1-6,-,TRBV7-2,TRBD1,CASSGQASSYNSPLHF,TGTGCCAGCAGCGGACAGGCCAGCTCCTATAATTCACCCCTCCACTTT
TRBJ1-2,-,TRBV27,-,CASSRLGAGGYTF,TGTGCCAGCAGCCGCCTAGGGGCGGGAGGCTACACCTTC
TRBJ1-1,-,TRBV30,-,CAWKGDNRVGGAFF,TGTGCCTGGAAAGGGGACAATCGGGTGGGGGGAGCTTTCTTT
TRBJ2-7,-,TRBV6-1,TRBD1,CASSKAPPGGANYEQYF,TGTGCCAGCAGCAAGGCCCCCCCAGGGGGCGCGAACTACGAGCAGTACTTC
TRBJ2-7,-,TRBV20-1,-,CSARLTRGLSYEQYF,TGCAGTGCTAGGCTGACCAGGGGCTTGTCCTACGAGCAGTACTTC
TRBJ1-3,-,TRBV7-2,-,CASSLGPSGNTIYF,TGTGCCAGCAGCTTAGGCCCCAGTGGAAACACCATATATTTT
TRBJ1-5,few,TRBV6-1,-,CASSEGVVQPQHF,TGTGCCAGCAGTGAAGGAGTTGTTCAGCCCCAGCATTTT
TRBJ1-1,-,TRBV15,TRBD1,CATHNPGQGVWANTEAFF,TGTGCCACTCATAATCCGGGACAGGGCGTTTGGGCGAACACTGAAGCTTTCTTT
TRBJ2-5,-,TRBV6-5,TRBD2,CASSLGGGRETQYF,TGTGCCAGCAGTTTGGGGGGGGGTCGGGAGACCCAGTACTTC
TRBJ2-5,-,TRBV7-2,-,CASSTGTAGTQYF,TGTGCCAGCAGCACTGGGACGGCGGGGACCCAGTACTTC
TRBJ1-5,-,TRBV6-1,-,CASSVMAGNNQPQHF,TGTGCCAGCAGTGTCATGGCAGGGAATAATCAGCCCCAGCATTTT
TRBJ1-5,-,TRBV7-2,-,CASSLAGQPQHF,TGTGCCAGCAGCTTAGCAGGCCAGCCCCAGCATTTT
TRBJ1-5,few,TRBV20-1,-,CSASSRGSNQPQHF,TGCAGTGCTAGTAGCAGGGGTAGCAATCAGCCCCAGCATTTT
TRBJ1-1,-,TRBV7-6,-,CASSQDRNTEAFF,TGTGCCAGCAGTCAAGACAGGAACACTGAAGCTTTCTTT
TRBJ1-2,-,TRBV6-2/TRBV6-3,-,CASSYSGLPYGYTF,TGTGCCAGCAGTTACTCGGGCCTCCCCTATGGCTACACCTTC
TRBJ2-2,-,TRBV20-1,-,CSASVGSTGTGELFF,TGCAGTGCTAGCGTAGGGAGTACGGGCACCGGGGAGCTGTTTTTT
TRBJ2-7,-,TRBV25-1,-,CASNGATFYEQYF,TGTGCCAGCAACGGGGCAACCTTCTACGAGCAGTACTTC
TRBJ1-6,-,TRBV27,TRBD1,CASSPYQGGTGDDSPLHF,TGTGCCAGCAGCCCCTACCAGGGGGGGACAGGGGACGATTCACCCCTCCACTTT
TRBJ1-2,few,TRBV24-1,TRBD1,CATSDRQGRGYTF,TGTGCCACCAGTGACCGACAGGGTCGTGGCTACACCTTC
TRBJ1-6,-,TRBV28,-,CASSFTGMGPNSPLHF,TGTGCCAGCAGTTTTACAGGGATGGGCCCTAATTCACCCCTCCACTTT
TRBJ1-5,-,TRBV10-2,-,CASSEQGSNQPQHF,TGCGCCAGCAGTGAGCAGGGGAGCAATCAGCCCCAGCATTTT
TRBJ2-1,-,TRBV4-2,-,CASSQRPQGGASYNEQFF,TGTGCCAGCAGCCAAAGGCCCCAGGGGGGGGCCTCCTACAATGAGCAGTTCTTC
TRBJ2-3,-,TRBV6-5,TRBD2,CASSYSSGGAFDTQYF,TGTGCCAGCAGTTACTCTAGCGGGGGGGCCTTCGATACGCAGTATTTT
TRBJ2-3,-,TRBV6-2/TRBV6-3,TRBD2,CASSRGAGGTDTQYF,TGTGCCAGCAGTAGGGGAGCGGGAGGCACAGATACGCAGTATTTT
TRBJ1-1,-,TRBV7-8,-,CASSLVGGDNEAFF,TGTGCCAGCAGCTTAGTGGGAGGGGACAATGAAGCTTTCTTT
TRBJ2-7,few,TRBV7-2,TRBD2,CASTIAGGSYEQYF,TGTGCCAGCACCATAGCGGGGGGCTCCTACGAGCAGTACTTC
TRBJ1-2,-,TRBV28,-,CASSPRPGLNGYTF,TGTGCCAGCAGTCCCCGCCCCGGACTGAATGGCTACACCTTC
TRBJ1-6,few,TRBV12-3/TRBV12-4,TRBD1,CASRLTGRGSPLHF,TGTGCCAGCAGGTTGACAGGGAGGGGATCACCCCTCCACTTT
TRBJ1-2,-,TRBV6-1,-,CASLPIGGAYGYTF,TGTGCCAGCTTACCAATTGGGGGGGCGTATGGCTACACCTTC
TRBJ2-7,-,TRBV5-4,TRBD1,CASSLQGDRVNEQYF,TGTGCCAGCAGCTTACAGGGAGACAGGGTAAACGAGCAGTACTTC